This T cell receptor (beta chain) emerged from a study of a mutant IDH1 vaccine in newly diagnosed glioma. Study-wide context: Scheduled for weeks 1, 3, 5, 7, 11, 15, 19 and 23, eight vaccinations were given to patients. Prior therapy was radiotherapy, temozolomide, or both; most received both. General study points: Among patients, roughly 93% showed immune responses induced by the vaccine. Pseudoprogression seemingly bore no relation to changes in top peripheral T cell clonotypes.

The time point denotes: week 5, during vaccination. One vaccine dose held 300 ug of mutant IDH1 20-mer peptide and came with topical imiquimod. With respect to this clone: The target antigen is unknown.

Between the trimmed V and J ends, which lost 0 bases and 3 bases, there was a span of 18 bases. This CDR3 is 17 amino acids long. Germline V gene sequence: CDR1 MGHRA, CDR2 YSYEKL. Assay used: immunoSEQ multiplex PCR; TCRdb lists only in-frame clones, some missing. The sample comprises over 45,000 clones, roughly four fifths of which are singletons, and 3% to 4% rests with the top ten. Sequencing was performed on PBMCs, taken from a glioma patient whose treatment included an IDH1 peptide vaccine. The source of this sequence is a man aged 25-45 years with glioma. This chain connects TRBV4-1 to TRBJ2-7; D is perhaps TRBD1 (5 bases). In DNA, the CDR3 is TGCGCCAGCAGCCAAGATAAGGGGCAAGGCAGGGACTACGAGCAGTACTTC. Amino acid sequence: CASSQDKGQGRDYEQYF.